These 6 T cell receptor beta chains were sequenced from one sample in a study of T cell responses to AZD1222 COVID-19 vaccine. Sequencing used immunoSEQ multiplex PCR; TCRdb keeps in-frame clones, though not all of them. The table has 200,000 or so clones, about 93% seen once. Sequences were derived from peripheral blood, sampled 28 days after the second AZD1222 dose. These receptors were taken from an adult who received the AZD1222 COVID-19 vaccine.

V usage is TRBV7-2 and J usage is TRBJ2-1; D unclear. Germline CDR1 and CDR2: SGHTA and FQGNSA. V was trimmed by 5 bases and J by 5 bases, leaving 13 bases between them. The CDR3 runs to 14 residues. CDR3 sequence reads: CASSPGLADNEQFF. The CDR3, as DNA: TGTGCCAGCAGCCCCGGGCTCGCAGACAATGAGCAGTTCTTC.

The chain couples TRBV7-3 to TRBJ1-1; weak D call: TRBD1 (5 bases). The length of the CDR3 is 13 residues. Trimming removed 2 bases from V and 3 bases from J, with 7 bases in between. The germline gives CDR1 SGHTA, CDR2 FQGTGA. CDR3 amino acids: CASSLQGDTEAFF. Written as DNA, the CDR3 is TGTGCCAGCAGCTTACAGGGAGACACTGAAGCTTTCTTT.

The V call is TRBV2, the J call TRBJ2-3; 7 bases match TRBD2. This CDR3 has 13 amino acids. The germline gives CDR1 SNHLY, CDR2 FYNNEI. V lost 4 bases and J lost 5; bases outside the gene matches: 3. The CDR3 loop is CASSGTRVDTQYF. CDR3 sequence (DNA): TGTGCCAGCAGTGGGACTAGGGTAGATACGCAGTATTTT.

The rearrangement uses TRBV24-1 and TRBJ2-2; D unresolved. The CDR3 has 14 residues. V lost 1 base, J lost 6 bases, and 8 bases lay in between. Germline V gives CDR1 KGHDR, CDR2 SFDVKD. CDR3 bases: TGTGCCACCAGTGATTTAGCGTTCTCCGGGGAGCTGTTTTTT. Translated: CATSDLAFSGELFF.

The genes are TRBV3-1 (or the pseudogene TRBV3-2) and TRBJ2-5; D may be TRBD1 (5 bases). Trimming took 3 bases from V and 5 from J, leaving 16 bases between them. CDR3 length equals 15 residues. Germline CDR1 reads LGHDT; CDR2 reads YNNKEL (reference sequence). Here the CDR3 reads CASSHRQIQLETQYF. CDR3 bases: TGTGCCAGCAGCCACCGACAGATCCAGTTGGAGACCCAGTACTTC.

The gene calls are TRBV18 and TRBJ1-1; D unresolved. V lost 2 bases, J lost 3 bases, and 10 bases lay in between. Germline values: CDR1 KGHSH, CDR2 LQKENI. The CDR3 is made up of 14 amino acids. For the CDR3, the DNA is TGTGCCAGCTCACCAGGGTCTGCGGACACTGAAGCTTTCTTT. It codes for CASSPGSADTEAFF.